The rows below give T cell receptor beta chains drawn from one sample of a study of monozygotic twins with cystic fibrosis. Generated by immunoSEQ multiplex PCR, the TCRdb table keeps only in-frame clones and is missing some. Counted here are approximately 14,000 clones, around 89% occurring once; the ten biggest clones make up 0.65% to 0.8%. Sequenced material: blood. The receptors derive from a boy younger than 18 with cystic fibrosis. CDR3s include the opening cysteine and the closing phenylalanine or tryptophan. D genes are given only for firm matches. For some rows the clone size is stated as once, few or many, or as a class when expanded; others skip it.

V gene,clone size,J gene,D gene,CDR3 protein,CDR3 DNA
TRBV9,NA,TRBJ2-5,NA,CASSEKVARGPQETQYF,TGTGCCAGCAGCGAGAAGGTAGCACGGGGGCCACAAGAGACCCAGTACTTC
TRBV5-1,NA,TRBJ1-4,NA,CASSLMPASEKLFF,TGCGCCAGCAGCTTGATGCCAGCGAGTGAAAAACTGTTTTTT
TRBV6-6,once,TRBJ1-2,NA,CASSYSTVAHYGYTF,TGTGCCAGCAGTTACTCGACTGTTGCACATTATGGCTACACCTTC
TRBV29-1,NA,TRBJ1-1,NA,CSVPFGAYTEAFF,TGCAGCGTCCCCTTCGGGGCATACACTGAAGCTTTCTTT
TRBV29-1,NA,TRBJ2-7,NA,CSVEEEREGSIYEQYF,TGCAGCGTTGAGGAGGAGAGAGAGGGAAGTATCTACGAGCAGTACTTC
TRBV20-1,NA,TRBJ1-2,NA,CSARGTPGYTF,TGCAGTGCTAGAGGCACCCCTGGCTACACCTTC
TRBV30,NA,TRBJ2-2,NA,CAWGLGGTNTGELFF,TGTGCCTGGGGACTAGGGGGAACGAACACCGGGGAGCTGTTTTTT
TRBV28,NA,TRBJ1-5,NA,CASSWMVGRPQHF,TGTGCCAGCAGTTGGATGGTGGGACGGCCCCAGCATTTT
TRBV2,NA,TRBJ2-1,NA,CASSEGTRQFF,TGTGCCAGCAGTGAGGGGACAAGGCAGTTCTTC
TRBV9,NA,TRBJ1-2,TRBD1,CASSPRQGGYTF,TGTGCCAGCAGCCCCCGACAGGGCGGCTACACCTTC
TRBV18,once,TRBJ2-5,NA,CASSPQGDRTQETQYF,TGTGCCAGCTCTCCCCAGGGAGACCGCACTCAAGAGACCCAGTACTTC
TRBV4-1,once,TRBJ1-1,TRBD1,CASSQPGGGITEAFF,TGCGCCAGCAGCCAACCGGGAGGGGGCATCACTGAAGCTTTCTTT
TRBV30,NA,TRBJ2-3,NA,CAWKGGTDTQYF,TGTGCCTGGAAGGGGGGTACAGATACGCAGTATTTT
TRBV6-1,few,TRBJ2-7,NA,CASSEPGRGYEQYF,TGTGCCAGCAGTGAGCCGGGCCGGGGCTACGAGCAGTACTTC
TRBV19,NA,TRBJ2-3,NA,CASSIVQGLSPDTQYF,TGTGCCAGTAGTATAGTACAGGGTCTTTCCCCAGATACGCAGTATTTT
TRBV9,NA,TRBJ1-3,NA,CASSVEPGRSGNTIYF,TGTGCCAGCAGCGTAGAACCGGGCCGCTCTGGAAACACCATATATTTT
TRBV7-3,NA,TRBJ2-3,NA,CASSRDESLDTQYF,TGTGCCAGCAGCCGTGACGAGAGCTTGGATACGCAGTATTTT
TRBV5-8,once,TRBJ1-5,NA,CASSSRQGNQPQHF,TGTGCCAGCAGCTCACGACAAGGCAATCAGCCCCAGCATTTT
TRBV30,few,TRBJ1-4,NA,CAWSVRIIDKLFF,TGTGCCTGGAGTGTACGTATTATTGACAAACTGTTTTTT
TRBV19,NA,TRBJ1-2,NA,CASSMLGLDRTSYGYTF,TGTGCCAGTAGTATGCTGGGCCTCGACAGGACCTCCTATGGCTACACCTTC
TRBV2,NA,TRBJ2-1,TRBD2,CASTEIAGVGRNEQFF,TGTGCCAGCACCGAAATAGCGGGAGTGGGAAGGAATGAGCAGTTCTTC
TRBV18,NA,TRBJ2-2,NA,CASSPFFGQYGFGELFF,TGTGCCAGCTCACCATTTTTTGGACAGTATGGGTTCGGGGAGCTGTTTTTT
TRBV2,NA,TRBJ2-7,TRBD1,CASVGPDRSYEQYF,TGTGCCAGCGTTGGGCCGGACAGGTCTTACGAGCAGTACTTC
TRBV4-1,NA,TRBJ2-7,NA,CASSPELRVGTYEQYF,TGCGCCAGCAGCCCCGAATTGAGGGTAGGGACCTACGAGCAGTACTTC
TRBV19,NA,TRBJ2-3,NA,CASSRPTDTQYF,TGTGCCAGTAGTAGGCCCACAGATACGCAGTATTTT
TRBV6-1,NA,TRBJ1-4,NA,CASSENIVGSSIRLFF,TGTGCCAGCAGTGAAAATATTGTAGGCAGCTCGATTCGACTGTTTTTT
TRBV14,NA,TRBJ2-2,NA,CASSQVGGDNTGELFF,TGTGCCAGCAGCCAAGTTGGAGGGGATAACACCGGGGAGCTGTTTTTT
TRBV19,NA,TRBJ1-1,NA,CASSIVPVLSEAFF,TGTGCCAGTAGTATTGTCCCCGTTTTATCTGAAGCTTTCTTT
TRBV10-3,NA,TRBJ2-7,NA,CAISEYPVRVTGSYEQYF,TGTGCCATCAGTGAATATCCGGTGAGGGTGACGGGATCCTACGAGCAGTACTTC
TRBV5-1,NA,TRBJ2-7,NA,CASSLEWGDSYEQYF,TGCGCCAGCAGCTTGGAATGGGGAGACTCCTACGAGCAGTACTTC
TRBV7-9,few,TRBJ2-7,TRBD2,CASSRPGSGRNYEQYF,TGTGCCAGCAGCCGGCCGGGCAGCGGGAGGAATTACGAGCAGTACTTC
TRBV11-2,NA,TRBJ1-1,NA,CASSLGRDTEAFF,TGTGCCAGCAGCTTAGGTCGGGACACTGAAGCTTTCTTT
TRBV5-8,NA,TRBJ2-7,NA,CASSFRTYPIEQYF,TGTGCCAGCAGCTTCCGGACTTACCCCATCGAGCAGTACTTC
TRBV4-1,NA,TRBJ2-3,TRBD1,CASSQEEWTGRTWNTQYF,TGCGCCAGCAGCCAAGAAGAATGGACAGGGCGGACTTGGAATACGCAGTATTTT
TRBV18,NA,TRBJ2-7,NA,CASSPTRLHEQYF,TGTGCCAGCTCACCAACACGTCTGCACGAGCAGTACTTC
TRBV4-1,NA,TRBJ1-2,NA,CASSRPRQVDPYGYTF,TGCGCCAGCAGCAGACCTCGACAGGTCGATCCCTATGGCTACACCTTC
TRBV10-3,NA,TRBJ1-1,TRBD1,CAIRDRADTEAFF,TGTGCCATCAGGGACAGGGCGGACACTGAAGCTTTCTTT
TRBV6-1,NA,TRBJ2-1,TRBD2,CASRGLSGSTEQFF,TGTGCCAGCAGGGGGCTTAGCGGGAGTACTGAGCAGTTCTTC
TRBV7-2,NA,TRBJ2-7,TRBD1,CASSIGTGGSYEQYF,TGTGCCAGCAGCATAGGGACAGGGGGTTCCTACGAGCAGTACTTC
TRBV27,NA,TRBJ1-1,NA,CASSLSLATEAFF,TGTGCCAGCAGTTTATCGTTGGCGACTGAAGCTTTCTTT
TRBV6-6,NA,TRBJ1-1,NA,CASTPANTEAFF,TGTGCCAGCACGCCGGCGAACACTGAAGCTTTCTTT
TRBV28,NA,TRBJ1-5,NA,CAIAINTGNNQPQHF,TGTGCCATCGCGATAAATACAGGGAACAATCAGCCCCAGCATTTT
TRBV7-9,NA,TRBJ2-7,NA,CASSSRQGTNREQYF,TGTGCCAGCAGCTCCCGCCAGGGGACGAATCGGGAGCAGTACTTC
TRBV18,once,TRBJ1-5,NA,CASSPPAGGGQPQHF,TGTGCCAGCTCACCACCGGCGGGGGGCGGTCAGCCCCAGCATTTT
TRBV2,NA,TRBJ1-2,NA,CASSRQAGEYGYTF,TGTGCCAGCAGTCGACAGGCTGGGGAGTATGGCTACACCTTC
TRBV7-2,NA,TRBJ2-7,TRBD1,CASKEGTGRYEQYF,TGTGCCAGCAAGGAGGGGACAGGGAGATACGAGCAGTACTTC
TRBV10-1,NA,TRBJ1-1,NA,CASSRDKNTEAFF,TGCGCCAGCAGCCGGGACAAGAACACTGAAGCTTTCTTT
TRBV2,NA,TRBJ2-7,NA,CASSSGQFYEQYF,TGTGCCAGCAGTAGCGGACAGTTCTACGAGCAGTACTTC
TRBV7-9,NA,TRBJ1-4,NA,CASSFRGVLATNEKLFF,TGTGCCAGCAGCTTTCGAGGGGTACTTGCAACTAATGAAAAACTGTTTTTT
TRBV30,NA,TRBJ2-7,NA,CAWSATGPYEQYF,TGTGCCTGGAGTGCTACAGGGCCCTACGAGCAGTACTTC
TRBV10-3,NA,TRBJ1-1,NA,CAISESGLGGTEAFF,TGTGCCATCAGTGAGTCGGGGTTGGGAGGCACTGAAGCTTTCTTT
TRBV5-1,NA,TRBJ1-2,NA,CASSFGQHNQNGYTF,TGCGCCAGCAGCTTTGGACAGCATAATCAAAATGGCTACACCTTC
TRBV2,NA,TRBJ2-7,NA,CASSEWGDSSGEQYF,TGTGCCAGCAGTGAATGGGGGGACAGCTCTGGAGAGCAGTACTTC